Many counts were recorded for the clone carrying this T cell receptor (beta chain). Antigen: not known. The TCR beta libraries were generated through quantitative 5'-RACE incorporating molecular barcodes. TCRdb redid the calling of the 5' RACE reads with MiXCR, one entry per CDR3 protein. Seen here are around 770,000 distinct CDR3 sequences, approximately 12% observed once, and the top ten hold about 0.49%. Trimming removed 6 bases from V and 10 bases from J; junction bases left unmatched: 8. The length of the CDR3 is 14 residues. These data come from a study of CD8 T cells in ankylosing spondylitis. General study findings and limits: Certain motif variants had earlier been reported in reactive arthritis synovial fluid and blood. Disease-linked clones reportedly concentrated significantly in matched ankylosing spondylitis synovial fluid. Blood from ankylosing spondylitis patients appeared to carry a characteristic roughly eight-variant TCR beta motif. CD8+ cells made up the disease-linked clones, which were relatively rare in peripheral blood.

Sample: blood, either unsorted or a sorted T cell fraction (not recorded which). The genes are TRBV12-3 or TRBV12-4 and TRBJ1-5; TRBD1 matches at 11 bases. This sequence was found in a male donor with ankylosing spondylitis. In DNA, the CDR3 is TGTGCCAGCAGCCCCCGGACAGGGGGCGGTCCCCAGCATTTT. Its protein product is CASSPRTGGGPQHF.